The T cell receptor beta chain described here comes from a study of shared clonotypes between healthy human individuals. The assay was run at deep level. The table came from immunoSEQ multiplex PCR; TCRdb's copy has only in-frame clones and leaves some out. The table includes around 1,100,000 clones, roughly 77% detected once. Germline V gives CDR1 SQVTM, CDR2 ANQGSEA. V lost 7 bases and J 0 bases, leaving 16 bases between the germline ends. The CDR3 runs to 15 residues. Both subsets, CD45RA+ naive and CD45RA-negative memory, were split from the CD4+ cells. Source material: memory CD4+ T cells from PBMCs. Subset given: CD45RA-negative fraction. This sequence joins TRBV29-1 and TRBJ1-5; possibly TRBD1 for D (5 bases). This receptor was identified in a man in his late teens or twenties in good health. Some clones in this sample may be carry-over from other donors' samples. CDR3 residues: CSALQDTNSNQPQHF. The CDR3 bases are TGCAGCGCTCTCCAGGACACCAATAGCAATCAGCCCCAGCATTTT.